The T cell receptor (beta chain) described here comes from a study of T-cell memory formation after mild COVID-19. TCRdb processed the 5' RACE reads anew with MiXCR; each CDR3 protein has one entry. The table includes more than 350,000 distinct CDR3 sequences, approximately 16% detected once. Trimming removed 0 bases at V and 8 bases at J, with 10 bases between. The CDR3 spans 13 residues. Germline loops: CDR1 LGHNA, CDR2 YSLEER. The receptor was derived from a young man who had mild COVID-19 (a few samples of this study predate the infection). Cell type and time point are not known. V is TRBV4-3 and J is TRBJ1-1; D is ambiguous. The sample comprised PBMCs or a T cell subset sorted from them (not recorded which). DNA of the CDR3: TGCGCCAGCAGCCAAGATCTCGCCGAAGAAGCTTTCTTT. It is translated as CASSQDLAEEAFF.